The clone carrying this T cell receptor (beta chain) was counted at least ten times. TCRdb reanalysed the 5' RACE reads using MiXCR and keeps one entry per CDR3 protein. The data show 45,000 or so distinct CDR3 sequences, 6.6% seen once. The source of the sample is a study of T-cell memory formation after mild COVID-19. V lost 0 bases and J lost 8, with 13 bases in between. CDR1 SGHTA and CDR2 FQGNSA come from the germline V gene. The CDR3 sequence is 14 residues long. Sequenced input: PBMCs or a T cell subset sorted from them (not recorded which). The V and J genes are TRBV7-2 and TRBJ1-2; unclear D gene. The TCR originated in an adult who had mild COVID-19 (a few samples of this study predate the infection). Cell type and time point are not known. Here the CDR3 DNA reads TGTGCCAGCAGCTTAGCAGGGAGAAGCTACGGCTACACCTTC. It yields the protein CASSLAGRSYGYTF.